Reported below is one T cell receptor beta chain. This CDR3 contains 16 residues. Germline values: CDR1 SGHTA, CDR2 FQGNSA. The V segment lost 5 bases and the J segment 4 bases; nucleotides outside the gene matches: 9. The data belong to a study of technical replicates of blood from a few donors. Sequencing used immunoSEQ multiplex PCR; TCRdb keeps in-frame clones, though not all of them. The sample yields some 68,000 clones, just under 95% seen once. V usage is TRBV7-2 and J usage is TRBJ2-1; 9 bases match TRBD2. This clonotype originated in a human donor in good health. The sample was T cells isolated from PBMCs. In nucleotides, the CDR3 is TGTGCCAGCAGCCTCAATCTAGCGGGGACATACAATGAGCAGTTCTTC. It codes for CASSLNLAGTYNEQFF.